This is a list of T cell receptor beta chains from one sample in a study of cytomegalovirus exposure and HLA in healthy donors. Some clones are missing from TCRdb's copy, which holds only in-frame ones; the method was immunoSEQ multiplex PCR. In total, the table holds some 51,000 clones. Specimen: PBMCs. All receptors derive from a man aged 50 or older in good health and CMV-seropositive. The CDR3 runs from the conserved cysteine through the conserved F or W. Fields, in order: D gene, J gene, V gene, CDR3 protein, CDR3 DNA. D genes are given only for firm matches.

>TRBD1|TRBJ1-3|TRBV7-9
CASSLAGTEGNTIYF
TGTGCCAGCAGCTTAGCGGGGACAGAAGGAAACACCATATATTTT
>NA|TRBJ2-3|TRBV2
CASSEGRGTDTQYF
TGTGCCAGCAGTGAGGGGCGGGGTACAGATACGCAGTATTTT
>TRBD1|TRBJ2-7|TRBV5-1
CASSHGQGQMNEQYF
TGCGCCAGCAGCCACGGACAGGGGCAAATGAACGAGCAGTACTTC
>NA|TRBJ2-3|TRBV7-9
CASSLSADTQYF
TGTGCCAGCAGCTTAAGTGCGGATACGCAGTATTTT
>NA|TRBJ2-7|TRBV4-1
CASSQGAGSPYEQYF
TGCGCCAGCAGCCAAGGAGCCGGGTCTCCCTACGAGCAGTACTTC
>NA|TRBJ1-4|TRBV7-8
CASSFRRGGDEKLFF
TGTGCCAGCAGCTTCCGCCGAGGCGGGGATGAAAAACTGTTTTTT
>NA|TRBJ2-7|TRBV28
CASRSGGRGEQYF
TGTGCCAGCAGGAGCGGCGGACGGGGCGAGCAGTACTTC
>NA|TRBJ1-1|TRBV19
CASSIGQALEAFF
TGTGCCAGTAGTATTGGGCAGGCCCTTGAAGCTTTCTTT
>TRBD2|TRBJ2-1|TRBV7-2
CASSLASGVGEQFF
TGTGCCAGCAGCTTAGCTAGCGGGGTGGGGGAGCAGTTCTTC
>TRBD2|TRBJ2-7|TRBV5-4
CATKLAGGPREQYF
TGTGCCACAAAGCTAGCGGGAGGGCCTAGGGAGCAGTACTTC
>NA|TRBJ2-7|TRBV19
CASSIEGREQYF
TGTGCCAGTAGTATAGAGGGCAGGGAGCAGTACTTC
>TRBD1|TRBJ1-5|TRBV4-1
CASSQDGTVKPQHF
TGCGCCAGCAGCCAAGATGGGACAGTAAAGCCCCAGCATTTT
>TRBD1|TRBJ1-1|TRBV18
CASRIRTGNTEAFF
TGTGCCAGCCGGATTCGGACAGGGAACACTGAAGCTTTCTTT
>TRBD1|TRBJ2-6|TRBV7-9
CASSPPGQGSGANVLTF
TGTGCCAGCAGCCCTCCGGGACAGGGAAGTGGGGCCAACGTCCTGACTTTC
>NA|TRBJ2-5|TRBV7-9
CASMEGFQETQYF
TGTGCCAGCATGGAGGGCTTCCAAGAGACCCAGTACTTC
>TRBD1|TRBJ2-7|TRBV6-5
CASSPTGGYAYEQYF
TGTGCCAGCAGTCCCACAGGGGGTTACGCCTACGAGCAGTACTTC
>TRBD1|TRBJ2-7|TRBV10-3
CAIRGTGPTSSYEQYF
TGTGCCATCAGGGGGACAGGCCCGACCAGCTCCTACGAGCAGTACTTC
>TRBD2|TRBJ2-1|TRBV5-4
CASSLYGSSGGYNEQFF
TGTGCCAGCAGCTTGTATGGTTCCAGCGGGGGCTACAATGAGCAGTTCTTC
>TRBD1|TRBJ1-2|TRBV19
CASSMGPAGGYGYTF
TGTGCCAGTAGTATGGGGCCGGCAGGGGGCTATGGCTACACCTTC
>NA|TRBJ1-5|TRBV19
CATEGGLGNQPQHF
TGTGCCACTGAGGGGGGGCTGGGCAATCAGCCCCAGCATTTT
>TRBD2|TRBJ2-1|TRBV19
CASSPSLAGGHNEQFF
TGTGCCAGTAGTCCCTCACTAGCGGGGGGGCACAATGAGCAGTTCTTC
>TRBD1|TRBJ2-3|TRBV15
CATSTNRDRGRNTQYF
TGTGCCACCAGCACAAACCGGGACAGGGGAAGAAATACGCAGTATTTT
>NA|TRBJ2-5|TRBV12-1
CASSFVWDRVAETQYF
TGTGCCAGCAGTTTTGTTTGGGACAGGGTCGCAGAGACCCAGTACTTC
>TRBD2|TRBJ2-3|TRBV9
CASSVDGTRADTQYF
TGTGCCAGCAGCGTAGACGGGACTAGAGCAGATACGCAGTATTTT
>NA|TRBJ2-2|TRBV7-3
CASSLPEQGPNTGELFF
TGTGCCAGCAGCTTACCAGAACAGGGCCCGAACACCGGGGAGCTGTTTTTT
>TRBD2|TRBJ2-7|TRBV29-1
CSVEDPRREGYEQYF
TGCAGCGTTGAAGACCCTCGGAGGGAGGGCTACGAGCAGTACTTC
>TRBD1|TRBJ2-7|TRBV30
CACSPQGVEQYF
TGTGCCTGCTCCCCCCAGGGGGTCGAGCAGTACTTC
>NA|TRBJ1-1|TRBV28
CASSLTRSAFF
TGTGCCAGCAGTTTAACGAGGTCTGCTTTCTTT
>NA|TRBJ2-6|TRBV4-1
CASSQDDGKGANVLTF
TGCGCCAGCAGCCAAGATGACGGGAAGGGGGCCAACGTCCTGACTTTC
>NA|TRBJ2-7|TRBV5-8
CASSRTGTTYEQYF
TGTGCCAGCAGCCGGACAGGGACTACCTACGAGCAGTACTTC
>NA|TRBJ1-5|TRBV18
CASSEGGSGQPQHF
TGTGCCAGCTCGGAGGGAGGATCCGGGCAGCCCCAGCATTTT
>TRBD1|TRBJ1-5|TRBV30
CAWSRGQISNQPQHF
TGTGCCTGGAGCAGGGGACAGATTAGCAATCAGCCCCAGCATTTT
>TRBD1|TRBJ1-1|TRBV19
CASSIGDRVTEAFF
TGTGCCAGTAGTATCGGGGACAGGGTAACTGAAGCTTTCTTT
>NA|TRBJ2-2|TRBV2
CASTETGTGELFF
TGTGCCAGCACCGAGACAGGCACCGGGGAGCTGTTTTTT
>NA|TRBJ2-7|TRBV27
CASSFYNSYEQYF
TGTGCCAGCAGTTTCTATAACTCCTACGAGCAGTACTTC
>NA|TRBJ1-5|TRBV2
CASSEWGEGNQPQHF
TGTGCCAGCAGTGAATGGGGAGAAGGCAATCAGCCCCAGCATTTT
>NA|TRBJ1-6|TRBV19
CAVQGSGNSPLHF
TGTGCCGTACAGGGTTCGGGCAATTCACCCCTACACTTT
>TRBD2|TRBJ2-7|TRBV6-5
CASKRPGTSAYEQYF
TGTGCCAGCAAACGCCCCGGGACTAGCGCCTACGAGCAGTACTTC
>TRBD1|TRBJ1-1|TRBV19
CASSITTGVTEAFF
TGTGCCAGTAGTATCACGACAGGGGTCACTGAAGCTTTCTTT
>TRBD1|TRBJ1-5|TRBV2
CASRPGQASGNQPQHF
TGTGCCAGCAGACCCGGACAGGCCAGCGGTAATCAGCCCCAGCATTTT
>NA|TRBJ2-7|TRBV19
CASSPTGNGYEQYF
TGTGCCAGTAGTCCAACAGGGAACGGGTACGAGCAGTACTTC
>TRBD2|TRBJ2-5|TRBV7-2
CASSLARGGRENQYF
TGTGCCAGCAGCTTAGCTCGGGGGGGGAGAGAGAACCAGTACTTC
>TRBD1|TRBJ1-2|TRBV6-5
CASSLTGVDGYTF
TGTGCCAGCAGTTTGACAGGGGTAGATGGCTACACCTTC